Listed below are T cell receptor beta chains from one sample, sequenced in a study of cytomegalovirus exposure and HLA in healthy donors. TCRdb's copy holds only in-frame clones and misses some; the assay was immunoSEQ multiplex PCR. The table shows some 76,000 clones, with about 94% occurring only once. Specimen: PBMCs. The receptors were sampled from a woman younger than 35 in good health and CMV-seronegative. Both conserved end residues are part of each CDR3. The D gene is left open where the match is weak. Part of the rows lack a size; the others show once, few, many or a class for expanded clones.

CDR3 length	D gene	V gene	J gene	clone size	CDR3 DNA	CDR3 protein
15	TRBD1	TRBV6-6	TRBJ2-7	NA	TGTGCCAGCAGTTATCTCAAGGGACAGGGGTACGAGCAGTACTTC	CASSYLKGQGYEQYF
16	NA	TRBV6-6	TRBJ1-1	NA	TGTGCCAGCAGTCTGAACCGGGGACACGGTGTCCTGGAAGCTTTCTTT	CASSLNRGHGVLEAFF
13	NA	TRBV5-8	TRBJ1-4	NA	TGTGCCAGCAGCTTGTTACAGAATGAAAAACTGTTTTTT	CASSLLQNEKLFF
13	TRBD2	TRBV10-3	TRBJ2-3	NA	TGTGCCATACTAGCGGGGGAGGTAGATACGCAGTATTTT	CAILAGEVDTQYF
16	TRBD2	TRBV25-1	TRBJ2-2	NA	TGTGCCAGCAGGACTAGCGGGGGGATTAACACCGGGGAGCTGTTTTTT	CASRTSGGINTGELFF
16	NA	TRBV11-2	TRBJ1-3	NA	TGTGCCAGCAGTCCCTCGTTTAGTTCCTCTGGAAACACCATATATTTT	CASSPSFSSSGNTIYF
15	TRBD1	TRBV28	TRBJ2-7	once	TGTGCCAGCAACCCCGGGGACAGAGATAGGGACGAGCAGTACTTC	CASNPGDRDRDEQYF
18	TRBD2	TRBV19	TRBJ2-1	NA	TGTGCCAGTAGTACGCCCAGCGGGAGGGCCGGCGCCTACAATGAGCAGTTCTTC	CASSTPSGRAGAYNEQFF
14	TRBD1	TRBV15	TRBJ2-7	NA	TGTGCCACCAGCAGTAGTACAGGGGGCTACGAGCAGTACTTC	CATSSSTGGYEQYF
12	NA	TRBV10-3	TRBJ2-5	NA	TGTGCCATCAGTGGACAGCAAGAGACCCAGTACTTC	CAISGQQETQYF
15	TRBD1	TRBV5-6	TRBJ1-2	NA	TGTGCCAGCAGCTCGCAGGGGGCCGGGGACTATGGCTACACCTTC	CASSSQGAGDYGYTF
15	TRBD2	TRBV6-1	TRBJ2-3	once	TGTGCCAGCAGCGTGGGACTAGCGGGCGCAGATACGCAGTATTTT	CASSVGLAGADTQYF
16	TRBD1	TRBV7-8	TRBJ2-3	NA	TGTGCCAGCAGCTTGGGCCCCAGGGGGCGCGGAGATACGCAGTATTTT	CASSLGPRGRGDTQYF
16	TRBD1	TRBV19	TRBJ2-4	NA	TGTGCCAGTACCCCGGGACAGGGATTGGACAAAAACATTCAGTACTTC	CASTPGQGLDKNIQYF
19	TRBD1	TRBV4-2	TRBJ1-5	NA	TGTGCCAGCAGCCAAGATCGGACAGGGGGGCCCATGAGCAATCAGCCCCAGCATTTT	CASSQDRTGGPMSNQPQHF
15	TRBD2	TRBV5-6	TRBJ2-1	NA	TGTGCCAGCAGCTTACTTAGCGGGGGGGGCAATGAGCAGTTCTTC	CASSLLSGGGNEQFF
17	NA	TRBV5-1	TRBJ2-5	NA	TGCGCCAGCAGCTTGGCCGGCGCGGCGGGGGCCGGGGAGACCCAGTACTTC	CASSLAGAAGAGETQYF
14	TRBD1	TRBV9	TRBJ1-2	NA	TGTGCCAGCAGCGCTCCGGGACAGACCTATGGCTACACCTTC	CASSAPGQTYGYTF
16	TRBD2	TRBV14	TRBJ2-1	NA	TGTGCCAGCAGCCAAGACTGGGAGGGGTATGAGAATGAGCAGTTCTTC	CASSQDWEGYENEQFF
14	TRBD1	TRBV5-5	TRBJ2-3	NA	TGTGCCAGCAGCCCCGGGACAGGCGTCAATACGCAGTATTTT	CASSPGTGVNTQYF
15	NA	TRBV27	TRBJ2-2	NA	TGTGCCAGCAGTCCTTCGGGGAGGAACACCGGGGAGCTGTTTTTT	CASSPSGRNTGELFF
15	TRBD1	TRBV10-3	TRBJ1-4	NA	TGTGCCATCAGTAAACAGGGGTACGATAATGAAAAACTGTTTTTT	CAISKQGYDNEKLFF
15	TRBD2	TRBV4-1	TRBJ2-7	NA	TGCGCCAGCAGCCAAGTACTAGCGGGGAGCTACGAGCAGTACTTC	CASSQVLAGSYEQYF
13	NA	TRBV15	TRBJ2-7	NA	TGTGCCACCAGCAGAGATCTAGAGAGGGAGCAGTACTTC	CATSRDLEREQYF
16	NA	TRBV4-3	TRBJ2-1	NA	TGCGCCAGCAGCCAAGATGGGGGGCGCGGGGGCCATGAGCAGTTCTTC	CASSQDGGRGGHEQFF
14	NA	TRBV6-1	TRBJ2-2	NA	TGTGCCAGCCCCCGAGCGGGCGACACCGGGGAGCTGTTTTTT	CASPRAGDTGELFF
13	NA	TRBV30	TRBJ1-1	NA	TGTGCCTGGAGTGGAGAGCGGAACACTGAAGCTTTCTTT	CAWSGERNTEAFF
15	NA	TRBV5-6	TRBJ2-5	NA	TGTGCCAGCAGCTATCAAGGGACATTGAAAGAGACCCAGTACTTC	CASSYQGTLKETQYF
13	NA	TRBV14	TRBJ2-7	once	TGTGCCAGCAGCGCAGGACTACTCTACGAGCAGTACTTC	CASSAGLLYEQYF
14	NA	TRBV7-9	TRBJ2-5	NA	TGTGCCAGCAGCTTCCAGCTGGGGAGAGAGACCCAGTACTTC	CASSFQLGRETQYF
17	TRBD2	TRBV27	TRBJ2-7	NA	TGTGCCAGCAGTTCCCTCGTTTGGCGGGAGAGCTCCTACGAGCAGTACTTC	CASSSLVWRESSYEQYF
15	NA	TRBV19	TRBJ2-2	NA	TGTGCCAGTAGTAATGGTAGCCTTCACACCGGGGAGCTGTTTTTT	CASSNGSLHTGELFF
15	NA	TRBV19	TRBJ2-7	NA	TGTGCCAGTAGTTCCTATCTCCGTACGCGGGAAGAGCAGTACTTC	CASSSYLRTREEQYF
13	NA	TRBV30	TRBJ1-1	NA	TGTGCCTGGAGTCATCAGGGAAACACTGAAGCTTTCTTT	CAWSHQGNTEAFF
17	TRBD2	TRBV7-9	TRBJ2-7	once	TGTGCCAGCAGCTTAGGTGTTAGCGGGAGTGCCCTCTACGAGCAGTACTTC	CASSLGVSGSALYEQYF
14	TRBD1	TRBV27	TRBJ2-7	NA	TGTGCCAGCAGCGCCGGGACAGATGCCTACGAGCAGTACTTC	CASSAGTDAYEQYF
16	TRBD1	TRBV10-1	TRBJ1-6	NA	TGCGCCAGCAGTGAGACGGACAGGGGAAGAGATTCACCCCTCCACTTT	CASSETDRGRDSPLHF
14	NA	TRBV6-1	TRBJ1-2	NA	TGTGCCAGCAGTGAATCGGGCAGGACTGATGACTACACCTTC	CASSESGRTDDYTF
15	NA	TRBV2	TRBJ1-2	NA	TGTGCCAGCAGTGAATCTGGGGAGGGTAACTATGGCTACACCTTC	CASSESGEGNYGYTF
13	TRBD2	TRBV6-5	TRBJ2-7	NA	TGTGCCAGCAGTTACGGGACTAATTACGAGCAGTACTTC	CASSYGTNYEQYF
14	TRBD1	TRBV9	TRBJ1-5	NA	TGTGCCAGCAGCATCGGACAGGGAAGTCAGCCCCAGCATTTT	CASSIGQGSQPQHF
16	TRBD1	TRBV11-1	TRBJ2-7	NA	TGTGCCAGCAGCCACCTCGGACAGGGGGCTTCCTACGAGCAGTACTTC	CASSHLGQGASYEQYF
14	NA	TRBV5-6	TRBJ1-1	once	TGTGCCAGCTCCCGGGAGGGCCAGGACACTGAAGCTTTCTTT	CASSREGQDTEAFF
16	TRBD2	TRBV7-9	TRBJ2-1	NA	TGTGCCAGCAGCTCGCCCGGACTAGCGGGAGTGGATGAGCAGTTCTTC	CASSSPGLAGVDEQFF
14	TRBD1	TRBV30	TRBJ1-5	NA	TGTGCCTGGAGTTACGGACAGGGGTGGCAGCCCCAGCATTTT	CAWSYGQGWQPQHF
13	NA	TRBV13	TRBJ1-2	NA	TGTGCCAGCAGCTTAGGGGGGAGCTATGGCTACACCTTC	CASSLGGSYGYTF
13	NA	TRBV19	TRBJ2-3	NA	TGTGCCAGTAGTATTACGGGATCAGATACGCAGTATTTT	CASSITGSDTQYF
14	TRBD1	TRBV7-2	TRBJ1-5	few	TGTGCCAGCAGCCAACAGGGGGCGGGTCAGCCCCAGCATTTT	CASSQQGAGQPQHF
14	NA	TRBV29-1	TRBJ1-3	NA	TGCAGCGTGGCCCGGGACACCTCTGGAAACACCATATATTTT	CSVARDTSGNTIYF
15	NA	TRBV9	TRBJ1-3	NA	TGTGCCAGCAGCGTAAGGGGAGGTTATGGAAACACCATATATTTT	CASSVRGGYGNTIYF
18	NA	TRBV21-1	TRBJ1-3	NA	TGTGCCAGCAGCAACCTAGGGGGGGGCCAAAGCTCTGGAAACACCATATATTTT	CASSNLGGGQSSGNTIYF